This TCR beta chain was documented in a study of cytomegalovirus exposure and HLA in healthy donors. The CDR3 extends over 14 amino acids. The V end lost 4 bases, the J end lost 7 bases, and 15 bases lay between the germline ends. Germline V gene lookup returns CDR1 SGDLS and CDR2 YYNGEE. With 60 Vbeta and 13 Jbeta primers, the PCR was carried out. The repertoire was sequenced with immunoSEQ multiplex PCR; TCRdb's copy has only in-frame clones and lacks some. Altogether about 130,000 clones are present, around 8.5% being singletons, with the ten largest covering 5% to 6%. This clone was detected only a few times.

The source is a man between 40 and 49 years old in good health and CMV-seronegative. The chain recombines TRBV9 with TRBJ1-5, with a possible D match to TRBD1 (5 bases). Sequencing input: PBMCs. CDR3 protein: CASSPHGGNQPQHF. Here the CDR3 DNA reads TGTGCCAGCAGCCCCCATGGGGGGAACCAGCCCCAGCATTTT. The entire variable domain, with the rest obtained from reference TRBV9 and TRBJ1-5, is as follows: DSGVTQTPKHLITATGQRVTLRCSPRSGDLSVYWYQQSLDQGLQFLIQYYNGEERAKGNILERFSAQQFPDLHSELNLSSLELGDSALYFCASSPHGGNQPQHFGDGTRLSIL.